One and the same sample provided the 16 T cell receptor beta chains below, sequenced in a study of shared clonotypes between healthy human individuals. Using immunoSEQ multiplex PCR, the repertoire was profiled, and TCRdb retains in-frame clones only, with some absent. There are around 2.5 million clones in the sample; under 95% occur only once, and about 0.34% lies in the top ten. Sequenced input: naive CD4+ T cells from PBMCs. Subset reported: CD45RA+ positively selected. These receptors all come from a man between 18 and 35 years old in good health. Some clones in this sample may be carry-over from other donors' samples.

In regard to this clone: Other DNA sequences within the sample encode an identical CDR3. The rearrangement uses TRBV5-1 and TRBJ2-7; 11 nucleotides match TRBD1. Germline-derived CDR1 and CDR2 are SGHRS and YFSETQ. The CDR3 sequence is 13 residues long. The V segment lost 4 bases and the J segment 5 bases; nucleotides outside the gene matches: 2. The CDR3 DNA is TGCGCCAGCAGCAAGGGACAGGGGGACGAGCAGTACTTC. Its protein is CASSKGQGDEQYF. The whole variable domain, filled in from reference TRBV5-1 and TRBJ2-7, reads KAGVTQTPRYLIKTRGQQVTLSCSPISGHRSVSWYQQTPGQGLQFLFEYFSETQRNKGNFPGRFSGRQFSNSRSEMNVSTLELGDSALYLCASSKGQGDEQYFGPGTRLTVT.

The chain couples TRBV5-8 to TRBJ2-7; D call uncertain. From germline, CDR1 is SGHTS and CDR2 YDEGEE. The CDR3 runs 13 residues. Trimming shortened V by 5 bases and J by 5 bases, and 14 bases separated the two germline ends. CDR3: CASRRTAVDEQYF. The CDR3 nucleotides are TGTGCCAGCAGGAGGACGGCCGTTGACGAGCAGTACTTC.

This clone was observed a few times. This chain's CDR3 is CASSKGGIDNQPQHF. CDR3 nucleotide sequence: TGTGCCAGCAGTAAAGGAGGCATTGACAATCAGCCCCAGCATTTT. This chain links TRBV9 with TRBJ1-5; no firm D call. The CDR3 loop spans 15 amino acids. V was shortened by 5 bases and J by 3 bases, with 15 bases between the two germline ends. Germline loops: CDR1 SGDLS, CDR2 YYNGEE.

This CDR3 reads CASSPRSPRGEQYF. The CDR3 DNA reads TGTGCCAGCAGCCCTAGGTCTCCCCGGGGCGAGCAGTACTTC. The genes are TRBV7-2 and TRBJ2-7; D possibly corresponds to TRBD2 (5 bases). Germline lookup yields CDR1 SGHTA and CDR2 FQGNSA. V dropped 5 bases and J dropped 6 bases, with 17 bases sitting between them. The CDR3 runs 14 residues. Complete variable domain (other parts from reference TRBV7-2 and TRBJ2-7): GAGVSQSPSNKVTEKGKDVELRCDPISGHTALYWYRQSLGQGLEFLIYFQGNSAPDKSGLPSDRFSAERTGGSVSTLTIQRTQQEDSAVYLCASSPRSPRGEQYFGPGTRLTVT.

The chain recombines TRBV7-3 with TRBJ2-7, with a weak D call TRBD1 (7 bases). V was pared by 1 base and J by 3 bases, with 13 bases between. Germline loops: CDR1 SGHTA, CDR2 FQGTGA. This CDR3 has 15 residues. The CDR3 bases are TGTGCCAGCAGCTTAAATTCTCAGGGGGGCTACGAGCAGTACTTC. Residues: CASSLNSQGGYEQYF.

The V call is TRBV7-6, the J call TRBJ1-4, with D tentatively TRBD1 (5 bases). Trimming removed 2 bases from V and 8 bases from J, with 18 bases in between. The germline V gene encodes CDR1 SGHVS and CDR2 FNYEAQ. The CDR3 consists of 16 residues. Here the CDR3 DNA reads TGTGCCAGCAGCTTATTGACCTTGGGACGTAACGAAAAACTGTTTTTT. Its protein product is CASSLLTLGRNEKLFF.

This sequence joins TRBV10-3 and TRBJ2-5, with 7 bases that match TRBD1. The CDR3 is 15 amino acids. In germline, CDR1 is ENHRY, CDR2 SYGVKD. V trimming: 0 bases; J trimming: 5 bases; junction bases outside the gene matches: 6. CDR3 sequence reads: CAISESNRGSETQYF. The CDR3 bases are TGTGCCATCAGTGAGTCGAACAGGGGATCGGAGACCCAGTACTTC.

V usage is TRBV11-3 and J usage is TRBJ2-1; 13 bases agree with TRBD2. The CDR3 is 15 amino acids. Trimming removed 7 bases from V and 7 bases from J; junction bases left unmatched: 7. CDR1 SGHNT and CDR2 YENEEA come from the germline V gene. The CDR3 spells CASTGTSGIGNEQFF. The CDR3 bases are TGTGCCAGCACCGGGACTAGCGGGATCGGGAATGAGCAGTTCTTC.

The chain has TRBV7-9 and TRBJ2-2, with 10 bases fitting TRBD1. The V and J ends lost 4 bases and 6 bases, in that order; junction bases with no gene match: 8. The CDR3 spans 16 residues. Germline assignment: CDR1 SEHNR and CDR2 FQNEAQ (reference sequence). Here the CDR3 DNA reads TGTGCCAGCAGCTCCTGGACAGGGGGTCGGGCCGGGGAGCTGTTTTTT. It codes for CASSSWTGGRAGELFF.

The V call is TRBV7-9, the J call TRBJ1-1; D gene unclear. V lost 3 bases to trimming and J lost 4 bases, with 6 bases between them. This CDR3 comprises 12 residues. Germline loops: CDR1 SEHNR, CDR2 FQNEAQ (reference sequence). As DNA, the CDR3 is TGTGCCAGCAGCTTTATGGCCACTGAAGCTTTCTTT. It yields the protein CASSFMATEAFF.

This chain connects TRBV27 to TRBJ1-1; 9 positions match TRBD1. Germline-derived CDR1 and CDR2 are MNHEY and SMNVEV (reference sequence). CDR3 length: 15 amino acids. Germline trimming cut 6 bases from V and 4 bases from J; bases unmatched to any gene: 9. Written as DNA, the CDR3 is TGTGCCAGCAGGCCTCAGGACAGGGGAATCACTGAAGCTTTCTTT. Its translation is CASRPQDRGITEAFF.

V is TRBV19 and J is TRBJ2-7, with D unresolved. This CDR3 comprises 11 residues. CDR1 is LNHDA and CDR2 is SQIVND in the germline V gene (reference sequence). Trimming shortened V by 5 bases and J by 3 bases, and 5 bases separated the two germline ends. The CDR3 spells CASSGHYEQYF. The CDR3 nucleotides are TGTGCCAGTAGTGGCCACTACGAGCAGTACTTC.

CDR3 nucleotide sequence: TGTGCCAGCAGTTTTAGCGGGAGATGGAACGAGCAGTACTTC. Its translation: CASSFSGRWNEQYF. The V and J genes are TRBV28 and TRBJ2-7, with 9 nucleotides matching TRBD2. The CDR3 spans 14 residues. Per the germline V gene, CDR1 is MDHEN and CDR2 is SYDVKM. V lost 3 bases to trimming and J lost 5 bases; unmatched junction nucleotides: 5.

The CDR3 protein is CASSLVGNTQYF. CDR3 coding DNA: TGTGCCAGCAGCTTAGTGGGCAATACGCAGTATTTT. V gene TRBV7-2 combines with J gene TRBJ2-3; D unresolved. The CDR3 runs to 12 residues. CDR1 is SGHTA, CDR2 FQGNSA, per germline. V was clipped by 1 base and J by 7 bases, with 6 bases between them.

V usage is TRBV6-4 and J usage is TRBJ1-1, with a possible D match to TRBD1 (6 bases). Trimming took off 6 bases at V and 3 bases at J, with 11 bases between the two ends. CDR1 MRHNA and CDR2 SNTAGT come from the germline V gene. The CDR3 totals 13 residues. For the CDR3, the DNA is TGTGCCAGCAGAGAAGGGGGGTACACTGAAGCTTTCTTT. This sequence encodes CASREGGYTEAFF.

The CDR3 DNA sequence: TGTGCCAGCAGCGAACAAGGACTAGGGGGTGTGGAGCAGTTCTTC. Amino acids: CASSEQGLGGVEQFF. The chain links TRBV7-3 to TRBJ2-1, with a weak D call TRBD2 (7 bases). V was shortened by 5 bases and J by 10 bases, with 21 bases between the two germline ends. The germline gives CDR1 SGHTA, CDR2 FQGTGA. This CDR3 spans 15 amino acids.